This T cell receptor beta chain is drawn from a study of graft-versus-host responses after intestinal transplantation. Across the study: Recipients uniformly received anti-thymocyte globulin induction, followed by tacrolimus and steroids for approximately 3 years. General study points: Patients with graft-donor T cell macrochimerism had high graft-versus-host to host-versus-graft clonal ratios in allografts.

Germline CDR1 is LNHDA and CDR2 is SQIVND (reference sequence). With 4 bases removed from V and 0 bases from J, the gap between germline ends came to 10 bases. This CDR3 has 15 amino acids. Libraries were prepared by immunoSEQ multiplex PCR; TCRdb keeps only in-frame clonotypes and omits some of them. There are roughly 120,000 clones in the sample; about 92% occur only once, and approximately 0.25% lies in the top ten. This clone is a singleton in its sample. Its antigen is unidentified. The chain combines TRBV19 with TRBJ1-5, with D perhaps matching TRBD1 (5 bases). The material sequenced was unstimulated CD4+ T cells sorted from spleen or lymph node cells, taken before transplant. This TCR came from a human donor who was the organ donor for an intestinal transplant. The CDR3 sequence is CASSTDTNSNQPQHF. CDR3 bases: TGTGCCAGTAGTACGGACACTAATAGCAATCAGCCCCAGCATTTT.